Below are 14 T cell receptor beta chains sequenced from a single sample in a study of blood T cells in healthy people across ages (dated by TCRdb to between 2015 and 2016). Receptor amplification or capture employed 5' RACE. This sample was sequenced with an Illumina HiSeq 2500. A second PCR of roughly 7 to 12 cycles was performed with a sample-barcoded 5' primer and a J-beta primer mix. Using fastp at Q25 and MiXCR, TCRdb reprocessed the public reads and kept productive beta chains. Rows are combined by CDR3 protein, so each entry shows the most common genes and DNA. Present in this sample are about 970,000 distinct CDR3 sequences, roughly 51% of which were seen just once. The leading ten clones occupy about 20% of the sample. The sample taken for sequencing was blood. The receptors stem from an older woman in good health.

This clonotype was seen only once. This chain connects TRBV4-1 to TRBJ2-7; maybe TRBD2 (7 bases). The CDR3 runs to 16 residues. The V gene lost 0 bases and the J gene lost 0 bases, with 12 bases spanning the gap. The V gene's germline CDR1 is MGHRA and CDR2 YSYEKL. CDR3 in amino acids: CASSQEGGGGSYEQYF. As DNA, the CDR3 is TGCGCCAGCAGCCAAGAGGGGGGAGGGGGCTCCTACGAGCAGTACTTC.

In its sample, this clonotype was seen a few times. This chain uses TRBV20-1 with TRBJ2-7; D might be TRBD1 (6 bases). The CDR3 covers 11 residues. V was clipped by 3 bases and J by 10 bases, with 13 bases between them. The germline V gene has CDR1 DFQATT and CDR2 SNEGSKA (reference sequence). This CDR3 is CSASPSGTQYF. CDR3 nucleotides: TGCAGTGCTAGCCCCTCGGGGACACAGTACTTC.

This clonotype showed up just a few times. V and J are TRBV29-1 and TRBJ2-5, with D possibly being TRBD1 or TRBD2 (5 bases each). The germline V and J ends were trimmed by 4 bases and 11 bases, with 14 bases remaining between them. This CDR3 is built from 11 residues. Germline CDR1 reads SQVTM; CDR2 reads ANQGSEA. Written as DNA, the CDR3 is TGCAGCGTTGCCGCCGTGGGGGAGCAGTACTTC. Translated: CSVAAVGEQYF.

CDR3 sequence: CASSQGYGVQFF. For the CDR3, the DNA is TGCGCCAGCAGCCAAGGATACGGTGTGCAGTTCTTC. The chain couples TRBV4-1 to TRBJ2-1; D not resolved. Germline-derived CDR1 and CDR2 are MGHRA and YSYEKL. The length of the CDR3 is 12 residues. Trimming left V 1 base short and J 12 bases short, with 10 bases between.

The genes are TRBV4-3 and TRBJ2-1, with 10 bases fitting TRBD2. This CDR3 region has 16 residues. Germline V gives CDR1 LGHNA, CDR2 YSLEER. Trimming took 1 base from V and 9 from J; bases not matched to a gene: 9. Written as DNA, the CDR3 is TGCGCCAGCAGCCAAGTTATGGGTAGCGGGAGGTCTGAGCAGTTCTTC. This codes for CASSQVMGSGRSEQFF.

The sample holds one count of this clonotype. CDR3 sequence reads: CASSQGVGEDTQYF. DNA for the CDR3: TGTGCCAGCAGCCAAGGCGTCGGGGAGGATACGCAGTATTTT. This sequence joins TRBV3-1 and TRBJ2-3; TRBD2 is a possible D gene (5 bases). V was cut by 1 base and J by 6 bases, with 11 bases left in between. This CDR3 comprises 14 residues. Germline V CDR1 and CDR2: LGHDT, YNNKEL (reference sequence).

The table lists this clonotype with many counts. The chain combines TRBV12-3 or TRBV12-4 with TRBJ2-3; possibly TRBD2 for D (5 bases). The CDR3 has 14 residues. Trimming stripped 8 bases from V and 4 bases from J, with 16 bases between. CDR3: CASQYSGGADTQYF. CDR3 bases: TGTGCCAGCCAATATTCAGGAGGCGCAGATACGCAGTATTTT.

This clonotype was seen a few times. In DNA form, the CDR3 reads TGCAGTGCTAGACACAAAGACACTGAAGCTTTCTTT. Amino acids: CSARHKDTEAFF. V usage is TRBV20-1 and J usage is TRBJ1-1; no clear D. Trimming stripped 2 bases from V and 3 bases from J, with 7 bases between. Germline V gene lookup returns CDR1 DFQATT and CDR2 SNEGSKA (reference sequence). The CDR3 sequence is 12 residues long.

This rearrangement joins TRBV4-1 to TRBJ1-5; a possible D gene is TRBD1 (6 bases). Trimming left V 5 bases short and J 7 bases short, with 18 bases between. This CDR3 has 15 residues. Germline V gene data show CDR1 as MGHRA and CDR2 as YSYEKL. CDR3 in amino acids: CASSDEQGISQPQHF. CDR3 DNA: TGCGCCAGCAGCGACGAACAGGGTATTTCCCAGCCCCAGCATTTT.

This clonotype came up a few times. This chain joins TRBV7-9 and TRBJ2-3, with 7 positions matching TRBD2. This CDR3 is 15 amino acids long. The ends lost 4 bases at V and 4 bases at J; junction bases unmatched: 8. The germline CDR1 and CDR2 sequences are SEHNR and FQNEAQ (reference sequence). The CDR3 nucleotides are TGTGCCAGCAGCTCCGGACTAGATGGCGCAGATACGCAGTATTTT. Translation gives CASSSGLDGADTQYF. Full variable domain (rest looked up from reference TRBV7-9 and TRBJ2-3): DTGVSQNPRHKITKRGQNVTFRCDPISEHNRLYWYRQTLGQGPEFLTYFQNEAQLEKSRLLSDRFSAERPKGSFSTLEIQRTEQGDSAMYLCASSSGLDGADTQYFGPGTRLTVL.

DNA of the CDR3: TGCGCCAGCAGTCAATCTAATCAGGGGCACAATGAGCAGTTCTTC. Its protein product is CASSQSNQGHNEQFF. This chain links TRBV23-1 with TRBJ2-1; weak D call: TRBD1 (6 bases). TRBV23-1 is noted as an ORF with a role that remains uncertain. CDR3 length: 15 residues. Trimming removed 0 bases at V and 5 bases at J, with 11 bases between.

Remarks on this clonotype: Because the CDR3 is missing its conserved closing phenylalanine or tryptophan, this is likely a read error. The chain is built from TRBV15 and TRBJ2-5, with D possibly matching TRBD1 (6 bases). The V gene's germline CDR1 is LNHNV and CDR2 YYDKDF (reference sequence). Trimming shortened V by 2 bases and J by 2 bases, and 9 bases separated the two germline ends. The CDR3 is 14 residues long. The CDR3 protein is CATSRRDTQETQYV. For the CDR3, the DNA is TGTGCCACCAGCAGACGGGACACACAAGAGACCCAGTACGTC.

This chain's CDR3 is CASSHKGKVMETQYF. CDR3 coding DNA: TGTGCCAGCAGCCACAAAGGCAAGGTCATGGAGACCCAGTACTTC. This chain links TRBV5-5 with TRBJ2-5; D gene ambiguous. Germline values: CDR1 SGHKS, CDR2 YYEKEE (reference sequence). Trimming removed 4 bases from V and 5 bases from J, with 18 bases in between. There are 15 residues in the CDR3.

J is TRBJ2-3 and V is TRBV28; D unresolved. The V gene's germline CDR1 is MDHEN and CDR2 SYDVKM. V dropped 10 bases and J dropped 9 bases, with 11 bases sitting between them. The CDR3 has 10 amino acids. The CDR3 sequence is CATGWVTQYF. The CDR3, as DNA: TGTGCCACTGGGTGGGTAACGCAGTATTTT. Complete variable domain (other parts from reference TRBV28 and TRBJ2-3): DVKVTQSSRYLVKRTGEKVFLECVQDMDHENMFWYRQDPGLGLRLIYFSYDVKMKEKGDIPEGYSVSREKKERFSLILESASTNQTSMYLCATGWVTQYFGPGTRLTVL.